This T cell receptor (beta chain) was identified in a study of PD-1 blockade in classical Hodgkin lymphoma. Overall study findings and caveats: A reduction in baseline TCR diversity was reportedly seen in newly diagnosed patients relative to healthy donors.

The CDR3 loop spans 15 amino acids. Per the germline V gene, CDR1 is MDHEN and CDR2 is SYDVKM. Trimming shortened V by 6 bases and J by 5 bases, and 20 bases separated the two germline ends. For this clone: Antigen specificity is unknown.

TCRdb keeps only in-frame clones here, not all; method: immunoSEQ multiplex PCR. The table has some 70,000 clones, over 90% seen once. Time point indicated: newly diagnosed, previously untreated cHL patient sample. Input material: peripheral blood mononuclear cells (PBMCs). The genes are TRBV28 and TRBJ2-7; no reliable D call. The receptor was isolated from a human donor with classical Hodgkin lymphoma. The CDR3 DNA follows: TGTGCCAGCAGGAAGGCAGGCCATAACTCGGACGAGCAGTACTTC. Its translation: CASRKAGHNSDEQYF. Complete variable domain (other parts from reference TRBV28 and TRBJ2-7): DVKVTQSSRYLVKRTGEKVFLECVQDMDHENMFWYRQDPGLGLRLIYFSYDVKMKEKGDIPEGYSVSREKKERFSLILESASTNQTSMYLCASRKAGHNSDEQYFGPGTRLTVT.